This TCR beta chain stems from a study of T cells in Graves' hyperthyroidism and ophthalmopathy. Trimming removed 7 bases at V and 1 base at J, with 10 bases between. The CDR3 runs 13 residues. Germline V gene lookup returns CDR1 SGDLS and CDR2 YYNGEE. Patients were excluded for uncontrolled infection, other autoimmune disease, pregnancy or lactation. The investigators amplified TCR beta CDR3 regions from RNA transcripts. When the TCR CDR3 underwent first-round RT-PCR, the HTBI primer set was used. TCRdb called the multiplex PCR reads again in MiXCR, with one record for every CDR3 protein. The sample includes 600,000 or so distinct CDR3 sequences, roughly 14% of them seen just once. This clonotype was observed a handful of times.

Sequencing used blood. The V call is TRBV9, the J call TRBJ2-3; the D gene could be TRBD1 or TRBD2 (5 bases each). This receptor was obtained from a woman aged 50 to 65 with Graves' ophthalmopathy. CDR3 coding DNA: TGTGCCAGCGGTAGAGGGGGCACAGATACGCAGTATTTT. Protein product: CASGRGGTDTQYF.